This passage covers 16 T cell receptor beta chains from one sample sequenced in a study of T-cell memory formation after mild COVID-19 (dated by TCRdb to about 2021). Receptor amplification or capture employed 5' RACE. The sequencer was an Illumina NovaSeq 6000. TCRdb trimmed the raw reads at Q25, called clones with MiXCR and kept productive beta chains. Under each unique CDR3 protein, matching rows form one entry showing the most common genes and DNA. This sample holds under 200,000 distinct CDR3 sequences; 31% were observed only once. Around 13% of the sample belongs to the ten largest clones. The material sequenced was PBMCs or a T cell subset sorted from them (not recorded which). These receptors were collected from an adult woman who had mild COVID-19 (a few samples of this study predate the infection). The sample titles of this study are shuffled in the database, so cell type and time point are left out; the donor was told from shared clones.

Here the CDR3 reads CASGPWTAETQYF. DNA for the CDR3: TGTGCCAGCGGGCCTTGGACAGCAGAGACCCAGTACTTC. This chain links TRBV7-9 with TRBJ2-5; maybe TRBD1 (6 bases). The CDR3 extends over 13 amino acids. V was shortened by 8 bases and J by 4 bases, with 14 bases between the two germline ends. Looked up from germline, CDR1 is SEHNR and CDR2 is FQNEAQ (reference sequence). The full variable domain, its missing parts supplied by reference TRBV7-9 and TRBJ2-5, is DTGVSQNPRHKITKRGQNVTFRCDPISEHNRLYWYRQTLGQGPEFLTYFQNEAQLEKSRLLSDRFSAERPKGSFSTLEIQRTEQGDSAMYLCASGPWTAETQYFGPGTRLLVL.

In its sample, this clonotype was seen a few times. The rearrangement links TRBV5-1 to TRBJ2-7; a weak D match, TRBD2 (7 bases). V lost 3 bases and J lost 5, with 15 bases in between. The CDR3 sequence is 14 residues long. The germline V gene has CDR1 SGHRS and CDR2 YFSETQ. The CDR3 loop is CASSWGAAGNEQYF. CDR3 DNA sequence: TGCGCCAGCAGCTGGGGGGCAGCGGGGAACGAGCAGTACTTC.

V usage is TRBV24-1 and J usage is TRBJ2-1, with D maybe TRBD2 (5 bases). The CDR3 totals 15 residues. V was shortened by 0 bases and J by 3 bases, with 8 bases between the two germline ends. From germline, CDR1 is KGHDR and CDR2 SFDVKD. The CDR3 reads CATSDLSGSYNEQFF. For the CDR3, the DNA is TGTGCCACCAGTGATTTGAGTGGGAGCTACAATGAGCAGTTCTTC.

The sample holds a few counts of this clonotype. The CDR3 nucleotides are TGTGCCACCAGCAGACTAACAAGCACCGGGGAGCTGTTTTTT. Encoded protein: CATSRLTSTGELFF. The rearrangement joins TRBV15 to TRBJ2-2, with D uncertain. CDR1 and CDR2 from the germline V gene are LNHNV and YYDKDF (reference sequence). The V end was cut by 2 bases, the J end by 4 bases, with 8 bases between. This CDR3 region has 14 residues.

This clonotype was counted only a few times. The chain links TRBV30 to TRBJ2-1; D unresolved. Germline V gene lookup returns CDR1 GTSNPN and CDR2 SVGIG (reference sequence). The CDR3 has 12 residues. Trimming pared 0 bases from V and 7 bases from J, leaving 7 bases between. The CDR3 region has the DNA TGTGCCTGGAGTGTCGTATATAATGAGCAGTTCTTC. It codes for CAWSVVYNEQFF.

The chain uses TRBV6-5 and TRBJ2-3, with D possibly called TRBD1 or TRBD2 (5 bases each). The germline V and J ends were trimmed by 3 bases and 5 bases, with 12 bases remaining between them. In germline, CDR1 is MNHEY, CDR2 SVGAGI. The CDR3 contains 14 residues. CDR3 loop: CASSYGRGVDTQYF. The CDR3 coding sequence is TGTGCCAGCAGTTATGGACGGGGCGTAGATACGCAGTATTTT.

The chain links TRBV11-2 to TRBJ2-7; the match to TRBD1 covers 9 bases. V was clipped by 4 bases and J by 3 bases; unmatched bases: 4. The length of the CDR3 is 14 residues. CDR1 and CDR2 from the germline V gene are SGHAT and FQNNGV. CDR3 DNA sequence: TGTGCCAGCAGCTCATGGACAGGGGACTACGAGCAGTACTTC. Its protein is CASSSWTGDYEQYF.

The rearrangement links TRBV12-3 or TRBV12-4 to TRBJ2-2, with D possibly matching TRBD1 (5 bases). V lost 5 bases, J lost 2 bases, and 15 bases lay in between. This CDR3 has 16 residues. The CDR3 loop is CASSPDDSPNTGELFF. For the CDR3, the DNA is TGTGCCAGCAGTCCAGACGACAGCCCCAACACCGGGGAGCTGTTTTTT.

The rearrangement joins TRBV6-6 to TRBJ1-1; 8 bases are shared with TRBD1. CDR3 length: 16 residues. The germline CDR1 and CDR2 sequences are MNHNY and SVGAGI (reference sequence). Germline trimming cut 2 bases from V and 3 bases from J; bases unmatched to any gene: 8. CDR3 region: CASSYGPPDRDTEAFF. The CDR3 nucleotides read TGTGCCAGCAGTTACGGCCCTCCGGACAGGGACACTGAAGCTTTCTTT.

V is TRBV12-3 or TRBV12-4 and J is TRBJ2-1; D is uncertain. The CDR3 is 13 amino acids. V was pared by 3 bases and J by 8 bases, with 11 bases between. The CDR3 region has the DNA TGTGCCAGCAGTTTGCCCCCTAGAGATGAGCAGTTCTTC. Residues: CASSLPPRDEQFF.

This chain links TRBV12-3 or TRBV12-4 with TRBJ2-7, with a weak D call TRBD2 (6 bases). V was shortened by 1 base and J by 5 bases, with 9 bases between the two germline ends. This CDR3 comprises 13 residues. The CDR3 loop is CASSLGAGHEQYF. CDR3 nucleotide sequence: TGTGCCAGCAGTTTAGGCGCGGGGCACGAGCAGTACTTC.

To note about this clonotype: At one of its ends the junction is not consistent with the germline gene, which may arise from a read error. The rearrangement uses TRBV11-2 and TRBJ2-3; 10 nucleotides agree with TRBD2. This CDR3 has 16 residues. Germline V CDR1 and CDR2: SGHAT, FQNNGV. CDR3 nucleotide sequence: TGTGCCAGCAGCTTTAGAGCGGGGGGGGTCACAAATACGCAGTATTTT. Translated: CASSFRAGGVTNTQYF.

The rearrangement joins TRBV20-1 to TRBJ2-7; the D call may be TRBD1 or TRBD2 (5 bases each). Germline V gene sequence: CDR1 DFQATT, CDR2 SNEGSKA (reference sequence). Between the trimmed V and J ends, which lost 5 bases and 3 bases, there was a span of 8 bases. The CDR3 is made up of 11 amino acids. CDR3 in amino acids: CSAGTIYEQYF. For the CDR3, the DNA is TGCAGTGCTGGGACCATCTACGAGCAGTACTTC.

This clonotype was detected a few times. The chain uses TRBV9 and TRBJ2-3; no clear D. CDR3 length: 15 residues. V lost 0 bases and J lost 3, with 11 bases in between. Germline CDR1 reads SGDLS; CDR2 reads YYNGEE. CDR3 sequence: CASSVEGIGTDTQYF. The CDR3 DNA reads TGTGCCAGCAGCGTAGAGGGAATCGGAACAGATACGCAGTATTTT.

This clonotype was seen just once. The V gene is TRBV30, the J gene TRBJ2-7; D not certain. Germline values: CDR1 GTSNPN, CDR2 SVGIG (reference sequence). Trimming removed 3 bases from V and 6 bases from J, with 12 bases in between. The CDR3 spans 12 residues. CDR3 nucleotides: TGTGCCTGGAGGGCCCCAGGACGCGAGCAGTACTTC. Protein product: CAWRAPGREQYF.

This clonotype was observed a single time. The chain recombines TRBV6-2 or TRBV6-3 with TRBJ2-7, with 11 positions matching TRBD1. V gave up 2 bases and J gave up 1 base; unmatched junction bases: 13. The germline V gene has CDR1 MNHEY and CDR2 SVGEGT. This CDR3 has 19 amino acids. CDR3 loop: CASSYHLRGQGVDSYEQYF. The CDR3 nucleotides are TGTGCCAGCAGTTACCACCTAAGGGGACAGGGGGTTGATTCCTACGAGCAGTACTTC.